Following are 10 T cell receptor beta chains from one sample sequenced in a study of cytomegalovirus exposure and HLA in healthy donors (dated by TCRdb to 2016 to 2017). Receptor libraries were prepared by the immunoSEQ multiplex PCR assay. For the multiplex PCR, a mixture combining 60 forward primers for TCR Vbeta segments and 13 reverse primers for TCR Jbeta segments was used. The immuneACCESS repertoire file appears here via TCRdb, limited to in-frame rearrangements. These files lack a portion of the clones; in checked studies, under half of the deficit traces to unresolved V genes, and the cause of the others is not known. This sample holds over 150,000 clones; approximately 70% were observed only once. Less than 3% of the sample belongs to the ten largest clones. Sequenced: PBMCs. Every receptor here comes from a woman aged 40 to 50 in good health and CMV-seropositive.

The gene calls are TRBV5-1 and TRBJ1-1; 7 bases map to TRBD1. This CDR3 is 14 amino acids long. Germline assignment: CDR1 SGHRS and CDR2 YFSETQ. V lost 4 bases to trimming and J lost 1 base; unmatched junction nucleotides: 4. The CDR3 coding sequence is TGCGCCAGCAGCACGGGACAGCCGAACACTGAAGCTTTCTTT. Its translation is CASSTGQPNTEAFF.

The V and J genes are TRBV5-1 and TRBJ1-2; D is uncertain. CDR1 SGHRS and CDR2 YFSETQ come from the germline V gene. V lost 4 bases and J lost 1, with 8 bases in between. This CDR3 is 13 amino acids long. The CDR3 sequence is CASSHTDNYGYTF. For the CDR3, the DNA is TGCGCCAGCAGCCATACTGATAACTATGGCTACACCTTC.

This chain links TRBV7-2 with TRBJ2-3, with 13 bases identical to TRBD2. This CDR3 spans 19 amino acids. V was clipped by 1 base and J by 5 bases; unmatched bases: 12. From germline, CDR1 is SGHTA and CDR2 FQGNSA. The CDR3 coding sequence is TGTGCCAGCAGCTTAGTGGGGGAACTAGCGGGGGGGCCGAAAGATACGCAGTATTTT. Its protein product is CASSLVGELAGGPKDTQYF.

CDR3 sequence: CASSWTSGRYNEQFF. The CDR3 DNA reads as TGTGCCAGCAGCTGGACTAGCGGGAGGTACAATGAGCAGTTCTTC. The chain is built from TRBV27 and TRBJ2-1; 14 positions match TRBD2. The germline CDR1 and CDR2 sequences are MNHEY and SMNVEV (reference sequence). The J segment lost 4 bases and the V segment lost 6 bases, leaving 2 bases of the junction unmatched. The CDR3 runs 15 residues.

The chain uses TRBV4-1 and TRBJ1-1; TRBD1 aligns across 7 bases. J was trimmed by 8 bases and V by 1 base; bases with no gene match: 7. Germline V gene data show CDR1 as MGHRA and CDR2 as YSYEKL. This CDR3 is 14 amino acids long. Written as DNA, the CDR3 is TGCGCCAGCAGCCAAGCTTCGGGACAGATCGAAGCTTTCTTT. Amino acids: CASSQASGQIEAFF.

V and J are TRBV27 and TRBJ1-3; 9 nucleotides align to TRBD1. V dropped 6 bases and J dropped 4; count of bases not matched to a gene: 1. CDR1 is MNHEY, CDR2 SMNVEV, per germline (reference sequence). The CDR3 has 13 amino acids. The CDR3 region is CASRGTGGNTIYF. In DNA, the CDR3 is TGTGCCAGCAGGGGGACAGGGGGAAACACCATATATTTT.

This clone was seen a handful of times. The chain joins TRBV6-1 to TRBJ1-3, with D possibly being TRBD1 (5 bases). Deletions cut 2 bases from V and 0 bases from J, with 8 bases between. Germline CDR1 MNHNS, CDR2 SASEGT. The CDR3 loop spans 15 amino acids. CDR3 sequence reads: CASSESQDSGNTIYF. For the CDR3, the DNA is TGTGCCAGCAGTGAATCACAGGACTCTGGAAACACCATATATTTT.

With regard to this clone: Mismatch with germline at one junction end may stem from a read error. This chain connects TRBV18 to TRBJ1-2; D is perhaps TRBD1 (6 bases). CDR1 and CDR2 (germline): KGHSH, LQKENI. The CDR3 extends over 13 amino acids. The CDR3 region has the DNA TGTGCCAGCTCGCTCGACAGGAACTATGGCTACCCCTTC. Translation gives CASSLDRNYGYPF.

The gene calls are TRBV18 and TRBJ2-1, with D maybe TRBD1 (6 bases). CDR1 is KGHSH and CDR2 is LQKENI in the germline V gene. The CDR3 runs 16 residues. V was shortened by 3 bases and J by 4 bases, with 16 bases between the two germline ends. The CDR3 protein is CASSPTTGSVYNEQFF. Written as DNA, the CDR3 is TGTGCCAGCTCACCTACTACAGGGTCGGTTTACAATGAGCAGTTCTTC.

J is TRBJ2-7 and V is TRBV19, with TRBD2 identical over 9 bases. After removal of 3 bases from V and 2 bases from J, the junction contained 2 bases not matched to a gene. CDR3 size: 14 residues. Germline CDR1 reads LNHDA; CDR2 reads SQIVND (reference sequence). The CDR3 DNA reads TGTGCCAGTAGTATGACTAGCGGACCCTACGAGCAGTACTTC. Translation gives CASSMTSGPYEQYF.